A single sample is the source of the 5 T cell receptor beta chains below, sequenced in a study of neurological immune-mediated disorders. TCRdb redid the calling of the 5' RACE reads with MiXCR, one entry per CDR3 protein. The table includes 65,000 to 70,000 distinct CDR3 sequences, 4.1% detected once. Source material: PBMCs. These receptors came from a man in his fifties or sixties with multiple sclerosis.

There are a few counts of this clonotype. The chain joins TRBV5-1 to TRBJ2-3; no clear D. V lost 1 base to trimming and J lost 6 bases, with 15 bases between them. Germline V CDR1 and CDR2: SGHRS, YFSETQ. This CDR3 has 15 residues. CDR3 in amino acids: CASSLQLDKVDTQYF. DNA for the CDR3: TGCGCCAGCAGCTTGCAGCTAGATAAGGTGGATACGCAGTATTTT. Looking up the rest from reference TRBV5-1 and TRBJ2-3 gives the full variable domain: KAGVTQTPRYLIKTRGQQVTLSCSPISGHRSVSWYQQTPGQGLQFLFEYFSETQRNKGNFPGRFSGRQFSNSRSEMNVSTLELGDSALYLCASSLQLDKVDTQYFGPGTRLTVL.

This clonotype was seen repeatedly, ten times or more. A much larger clone differs from this one at a single base, so this may be a read error. The CDR3 bases are TGTGCCAGCAGCACACCTAGCGGGGCGTTCTTCTTC. This gives the protein CASSTPSGAFFF. V and J are TRBV28 and TRBJ2-1; 9 positions agree with TRBD2. The V and J ends lost 6 bases and 16 bases, in that order; junction bases with no gene match: 10. The CDR3 contains 12 residues. Looked up from germline, CDR1 is MDHEN and CDR2 is SYDVKM.

The table lists this clonotype with many counts. V and J are TRBV5-1 and TRBJ2-5; a possible D gene is TRBD2 (7 bases). The CDR3 has 17 residues. The V end lost 0 bases, the J end lost 5 bases, and 20 bases lay between the germline ends. Germline CDR1 reads SGHRS; CDR2 reads YFSETQ. CDR3 coding DNA: TGCGCCAGCAGCTTGGCCAATCGCGGGGGCGCTGGGGAGACCCAGTACTTC. It yields the protein CASSLANRGGAGETQYF.

Many counts were recorded for this clonotype. J is TRBJ1-3 and V is TRBV5-4; D call uncertain. Trimming removed 4 bases from V and 0 bases from J, with 17 bases in between. Germline V CDR1 and CDR2: SGHNT, YYREEE (reference sequence). The length of the CDR3 is 17 residues. The CDR3 DNA is TGTGCCAGCAGCCATGGCCCCCACGGTTCCTCTGGAAACACCATATATTTT. Protein product: CASSHGPHGSSGNTIYF.

V and J are TRBV5-6 and TRBJ2-3, with a tentative D call TRBD2 (7 bases). This CDR3 is 16 amino acids long. V was clipped by 4 bases and J by 2 bases, with 17 bases between them. Germline lookup yields CDR1 SGHDT and CDR2 YYEEEE. Here the CDR3 DNA reads TGTGCCAGCAGCCCTAGGGGGGGCGCAACCACAGATACGCAGTATTTT. This sequence encodes CASSPRGGATTDTQYF.